This T cell receptor beta chain derives from a study of T cell clones after liver transplantation. Proliferating CFSE-low MLR cells were sequenced to define alloreactive TCRbeta sequences. A note on this clone: Its target is not known.

The CDR3 loop spans 17 amino acids. Here immunoSEQ multiplex PCR was the method, and the copy in TCRdb shows in-frame clones only, minus some. The sample has about 4,800 clones, about a quarter seen once. The sample comprised CD4+ T cells from cultured PBMCs. The origin of this receptor is a human patient who received a liver transplant. Some of these T cells may belong to the graft donor. The chain is built from TRBV1 and TRBJ2-6; the table's D call of TRBD1 was not tested on the DNA. TRBV1 is assigned pseudogene status. The DNA of the CDR3 is TGCACCAGCAGTGCTTCTTGTGCACAAAGTCGGGCCAACGTCCTGACTTTC. It yields the protein CTSSASCAQSRANVLTF.